Below are 28 T cell receptor beta chains sequenced from a single sample in a study of shared clonotypes between healthy human individuals. Method: immunoSEQ multiplex PCR; TCRdb's copy keeps in-frame clones and lacks some. The table shows 850,000 to 1,100,000 clones, with approximately 80% occurring only once. Sequencing was carried out using memory CD4+ T cells from PBMCs. Subset noted: CD45RA-negative fraction. The origin of the receptors is a man aged 18 to 30 in good health. Some clones in this sample may be carry-over from other donors' samples.

The rearrangement uses TRBV6-6 and TRBJ1-5, with 12 bases lining up with TRBD1. The CDR3 contains 16 residues. The V segment lost 5 bases and the J segment 5 bases; nucleotides outside the gene matches: 7. From germline, CDR1 is MNHNY and CDR2 SVGAGI (reference sequence). The DNA of the CDR3 is TGTGCCAGCAGTCCCCGGGACAGGGGGCTTGATCAGCCCCAGCATTTT. Protein sequence: CASSPRDRGLDQPQHF.

The chain recombines TRBV18 with TRBJ2-1; the D call may be TRBD1 or TRBD2 (5 bases each). The CDR3 totals 15 residues. The germline V and J ends were trimmed by 3 bases and 4 bases, with 13 bases remaining between them. CDR1 and CDR2 (germline): KGHSH, LQKENI. CDR3 protein: CASSPPGTVYNEQFF. In nucleotides, the CDR3 is TGTGCCAGCTCACCCCCCGGGACCGTATACAATGAGCAGTTCTTC.

The CDR3 is CASTPRQDSRPYTF. The CDR3, as DNA: TGTGCCAGTACCCCGAGACAAGATTCGCGACCCTACACCTTC. V usage is TRBV19 and J usage is TRBJ1-2; no clear D. CDR1 and CDR2 (germline): LNHDA, SQIVND (reference sequence). The CDR3 covers 14 residues. V dropped 7 bases and J dropped 10 bases, with 22 bases sitting between them.

This clone has at least ten counts. The J gene is TRBJ2-1, the V gene TRBV4-1; the D gene is possibly TRBD2 (6 bases). The V end lost 2 bases, the J end lost 7 bases, and 18 bases lay between the germline ends. This CDR3 is built from 16 residues. CDR1 and CDR2 (germline): MGHRA, YSYEKL. CDR3 in DNA: TGCGCCAGCAGCCAACCTGGCGGGGCGAGTTTTAATGAGCAGTTCTTC. Residues: CASSQPGGASFNEQFF.

This chain uses TRBV2 with TRBJ1-1; D may be TRBD1 (6 bases). Germline V lookup: CDR1 SNHLY, CDR2 FYNNEI. The length of the CDR3 is 13 residues. Deletions cut 8 bases from V and 8 bases from J, with 18 bases between. Written as DNA, the CDR3 is TGTGCCAGCTCTATCCGGGGGGGGACAGAAGCTTTCTTT. Amino acid sequence: CASSIRGGTEAFF.

V and J are TRBV28 and TRBJ2-7; 14 nucleotides agree with TRBD2. The CDR3 runs 15 residues. The germline V gene has CDR1 MDHEN and CDR2 SYDVKM. Losses at the gene ends were 5 bases for V and 7 bases for J; bases not matched to a gene: 7. CDR3 residues: CASSTGTSGSWEQYF. CDR3 DNA: TGTGCCAGCAGTACCGGGACTAGCGGGAGTTGGGAGCAGTACTTC.

Written as DNA, the CDR3 is TGCGCCAGTGCACGGGCCGCTACTACAGATACGCAGTATTTT. Translated: CASARAATTDTQYF. This chain connects TRBV5-1 to TRBJ2-3; D uncertain. The V end was cut by 8 bases, the J end by 3 bases, with 16 bases between. There are 14 residues in the CDR3. Germline lookup yields CDR1 SGHRS and CDR2 YFSETQ.

The rearrangement uses TRBV28 and TRBJ2-3; D call uncertain. V shed 4 bases and J shed 8 bases, with 13 bases lying between them. The CDR3 sequence is 13 residues long. The germline V gene encodes CDR1 MDHEN and CDR2 SYDVKM. CDR3 DNA: TGTGCCAGCAGTTCACCTACTCCGACTACGCAGTATTTT. Its protein product is CASSSPTPTTQYF.

V and J are TRBV10-3 and TRBJ1-1, with 7 bases that match TRBD1. The CDR3 length is 16 residues. V dropped 3 bases and J dropped 3; count of bases not matched to a gene: 10. Per germline, CDR1 ENHRY and CDR2 SYGVKD. CDR3 sequence reads: CAISDSRGSRDTEAFF. CDR3 in DNA: TGTGCCATCAGTGATTCCAGGGGGAGCCGGGACACTGAAGCTTTCTTT.

Worth noting for this clone: Other DNA sequences in the same sample also yield this CDR3. The V call is TRBV7-9, the J call TRBJ1-2; 8 positions agree with TRBD1. CDR1 and CDR2 (germline): SEHNR, FQNEAQ (reference sequence). J gave up 5 bases and V 4 bases, and 6 bases lay outside the gene matches. The length of the CDR3 is 14 residues. The CDR3 DNA is TGTGCCAGCAGCTCAGAGACAGGGGTTTATGGCTACACCTTC. Translating it yields CASSSETGVYGYTF. Full variable domain (outside the CDR3, taken from reference TRBV7-9 and TRBJ1-2): DTGVSQNPRHKITKRGQNVTFRCDPISEHNRLYWYRQTLGQGPEFLTYFQNEAQLEKSRLLSDRFSAERPKGSFSTLEIQRTEQGDSAMYLCASSSETGVYGYTFGSGTRLTVV.

As to this clone: A much bigger clone sits one base away, suggesting this may be a read error. The same CDR3 can be traced to other DNA sequences in this sample. The CDR3: CASNPGTSNQPQHF. The DNA for the CDR3 is TGTGCCAGCAATCCCGGGACCAGCAATCAGCCTCAGCATTTT. The V call is TRBV25-1, the J call TRBJ1-5, with D possibly TRBD1 on 5 matching bases. Germline V CDR1 and CDR2: MGHDK, SYGVNS. The CDR3 is 14 residues long.

The chain joins TRBV11-2 to TRBJ1-6, with TRBD1 as a possible D gene (6 bases). The V end was cut by 4 bases, the J end by 12 bases, with 19 bases between. Germline CDR1 SGHAT, CDR2 FQNNGV. The CDR3 consists of 15 residues. CDR3 sequence reads: CASSSPTGEVGPLHF. The CDR3 coding sequence is TGTGCCAGCAGCTCCCCGACAGGAGAAGTAGGACCCCTCCACTTT.

A note on this clone: Distinct nucleotide sequences in the sample also encode this CDR3. The chain uses TRBV11-2 and TRBJ1-3; D remains ambiguous. V lost 1 base, J lost 0 bases, and 4 bases lay in between. The CDR3 consists of 14 residues. CDR1 is SGHAT and CDR2 is FQNNGV in the germline V gene. DNA of the CDR3: TGTGCCAGCAGCTTAGGACACTCTGGAAACACCATATATTTT. As protein: CASSLGHSGNTIYF.

The chain recombines TRBV5-8 with TRBJ1-1, with a possible D match to TRBD1 (5 bases). The germline V gene encodes CDR1 SGHTS and CDR2 YDEGEE. With 0 bases removed from V and 0 bases from J, the gap between germline ends came to 9 bases. This CDR3 has 15 residues. The CDR3 spells CASSLAGTLNTEAFF. The CDR3 DNA follows: TGTGCCAGCAGCTTGGCGGGGACCCTGAACACTGAAGCTTTCTTT.

The genes are TRBV6-5 and TRBJ2-5; the D gene could be TRBD1 or TRBD2 (6 bases each). The length of the CDR3 is 15 residues. V was trimmed by 8 bases and J by 5 bases, leaving 21 bases between them. Per the germline V gene, CDR1 is MNHEY and CDR2 is SVGAGI. This CDR3 reads CASAYFDGGAETQYF. The CDR3 DNA reads TGTGCCAGCGCCTACTTCGACGGGGGCGCGGAGACCCAGTACTTC.

The J gene is TRBJ2-2, the V gene TRBV9; D is unclear. Germline lookup yields CDR1 SGDLS and CDR2 YYNGEE. The CDR3 loop spans 15 amino acids. Trimming cost V 0 bases and J 0 bases, with 6 bases left between them. The CDR3, as DNA: TGTGCCAGCAGCGTAGGTCTCTCGAACACCGGGGAGCTGTTTTTT. This sequence encodes CASSVGLSNTGELFF.

V is TRBV4-1 and J is TRBJ2-4, with TRBD2 as a possible D gene (5 bases). CDR1 and CDR2 (germline): MGHRA, YSYEKL. The length of the CDR3 is 13 residues. Trimming left V 4 bases short and J 5 bases short, with 9 bases between. The CDR3 spells CASSRGYENIQYF. DNA of the CDR3: TGCGCCAGCAGCCGAGGGTACGAAAACATTCAGTACTTC.

About this clone: A read error is the likely source, as a far larger clone sits one nucleotide away. The CDR3 carries no conserved terminal phenylalanine or tryptophan, so it likely arises from a read error. This chain joins TRBV11-2 and TRBJ2-7; 8 nucleotides agree with TRBD2. The CDR3 covers 15 residues. Germline values: CDR1 SGHAT, CDR2 FQNNGV. The J segment lost 5 bases and the V segment lost 3 bases, leaving 9 bases of the junction unmatched. In DNA form, the CDR3 reads TGTGCCAGCAGCTTTCAGACCGGGACTAGGAACGAGCAGTACCTC. It translates to CASSFQTGTRNEQYL.

The chain joins TRBV7-3 to TRBJ2-7, with D possibly being TRBD2 (6 bases). The CDR3 sequence is 15 residues long. V lost 1 base and J 0 bases, leaving 10 bases between the germline ends. Germline V lookup: CDR1 SGHTA, CDR2 FQGTGA. The CDR3: CASSLNGGVSYEQYF. The CDR3 DNA reads as TGTGCCAGCAGCTTAAACGGCGGGGTCTCCTACGAGCAGTACTTC.

V is TRBV4-2 and J is TRBJ1-1, with D possibly matching TRBD1 (6 bases). CDR1 is LGHNA, CDR2 YNFKEQ, per germline. Trimming removed 3 bases at V and 2 bases at J, with 13 bases between. CDR3 size: 15 residues. In DNA form, the CDR3 reads TGTGCCAGCAGCCACGTACAGGGCGCAAACACTGAAGCTTTCTTT. It translates to CASSHVQGANTEAFF.

The J gene is TRBJ2-1, the V gene TRBV7-2, with 7 bases aligning to TRBD2. The germline CDR1 and CDR2 sequences are SGHTA and FQGNSA. The CDR3 extends over 17 amino acids. V lost 4 bases, J lost 5 bases, and 14 bases stayed unmatched. The CDR3 DNA follows: TGTGCCAGCAGCTACCGTTCGCGGGGGTTCCCTAACAATGAGCAGTTCTTC. It codes for CASSYRSRGFPNNEQFF.

In this sample, this clone turned up once. V usage is TRBV15 and J usage is TRBJ1-4; D ambiguous. The CDR3 is 14 amino acids. The germline CDR1 and CDR2 sequences are LNHNV and YYDKDF (reference sequence). Deletions cut 4 bases from V and 4 bases from J, with 10 bases between. The CDR3 reads CATSITALNEKLFF. Here the CDR3 DNA reads TGTGCCACCAGCATAACGGCCCTTAATGAAAAACTGTTTTTT.

As to this clone: Within the sample, other DNA sequences also encode this same CDR3. The chain combines TRBV29-1 with TRBJ1-1; D call uncertain. The CDR3 length is 10 residues. V was clipped by 6 bases and J by 1 base, with 3 bases between them. Germline CDR1 and CDR2: SQVTM and ANQGSEA. The DNA of the CDR3 is TGCAGCGTACAGAACACTGAAGCTTTCTTT. Protein product: CSVQNTEAFF.

J is TRBJ2-7 and V is TRBV6-1; 8 positions agree with TRBD1. This CDR3 comprises 16 residues. Germline CDR1 reads MNHNS; CDR2 reads SASEGT. V was pared by 3 bases and J by 6 bases, with 13 bases of the junction left unmatched. The CDR3 nucleotides are TGTGCCAGCAGTGAGCCTCCGACAGGGGTGCCCCTCGAGCAGTACTTC. Translation: CASSEPPTGVPLEQYF.

This clone was seen a few times. Other DNA variants within this sample encode the same CDR3. The gene calls are TRBV7-2 and TRBJ2-5; D unclear. Trimming pared 1 base from V and 5 bases from J, leaving 5 bases between. The CDR3 loop spans 12 amino acids. In germline, CDR1 is SGHTA, CDR2 FQGNSA. The CDR3 reads CASSLVGETQYF. In nucleotides, the CDR3 is TGTGCCAGCAGCTTAGTCGGCGAGACCCAGTACTTC.

The gene calls are TRBV5-4 and TRBJ2-7; 7 bases fit TRBD1. The CDR3 runs 15 residues. Germline-derived CDR1 and CDR2 are SGHNT and YYREEE (reference sequence). With 0 bases clipped from V and 3 bases from J, the junction kept 6 bases outside the gene matches. DNA for the CDR3: TGTGCCAGCAGCTTGGCCCCCAGGGGGAACTACGAGCAGTACTTC. It encodes CASSLAPRGNYEQYF.

The chain is built from TRBV5-8 and TRBJ2-6; a possible D gene is TRBD1 (5 bases). The V and J ends lost 0 bases and 13 bases respectively, with 11 bases between them. Germline CDR1 SGHTS, CDR2 YDEGEE. This CDR3 spans 13 amino acids. The chain's CDR3 is CASSLVRASVLTF. In DNA form, the CDR3 reads TGTGCCAGCAGCTTGGTCAGGGCCTCGGTCCTGACTTTC.

The chain recombines TRBV5-6 with TRBJ2-3, with 7 bases that match TRBD2. This CDR3 is built from 17 residues. Germline CDR1 reads SGHDT; CDR2 reads YYEEEE. Trimming removed 0 bases from V and 3 bases from J; junction bases left unmatched: 10. The CDR3: CASSLGSWREWTDTQYF. CDR3 bases: TGTGCCAGCAGCTTGGGTAGTTGGCGGGAGTGGACAGATACGCAGTATTTT.